This TCR beta chain emerged from a study of Graves' ophthalmopathy and Graves' hyperthyroidism (dated by TCRdb to 2017 to 2018). Some background on the complete study: Peripheral blood was collected before any treatment was given, at the time of initial diagnosis. TCR beta repertoire signatures were used to distinguish Graves' ophthalmopathy from Graves' hyperthyroidism and to predict progression to ophthalmopathy. In total, 135 blood samples were TCR-sequenced: 40 to 45 ophthalmopathy, some 72 hyperthyroidism and some 17 hyperthyroidism-to-ophthalmopathy patients. To explore V-J signatures that separate ophthalmopathy from hyperthyroidism, a discovery set of about 98 patients was enrolled, consisting of more than 40 with ophthalmopathy and about 60 with stable hyperthyroidism. An independent validation cohort was composed of about 20 hyperthyroidism patients and about 17 patients who later progressed from hyperthyroidism to ophthalmopathy. In over five hyperthyroidism patients, T-cell repertoires of thyroid tissue and blood were compared. Following sample collection, hyperthyroidism patients were given methimazole at a starting dose of 30 mg daily, and ophthalmopathy patients were given high-dose intravenous methylprednisolone. Beyond this particular receptor, the publication reports: Sample size was not predetermined statistically, and investigators were not blinded to group allocation. Most expanded thyroid clonotypes with a frequency above 0.001 also appeared in blood, which suggests that blood repertoires may reflect the immune response in the thyroid. In validation, the model predicted ophthalmopathy progression with 70.59% sensitivity and about 77% specificity; some 13 predicted patients were CT-confirmed with GO in a median of 6.5 months. Ophthalmopathy was separated from stable hyperthyroidism by the 13-signature model with just under 90% sensitivity and less than 82% specificity in cross-validation and with 80%/75% in the test set.

The ophthalmopathy patients had moderately to severely active disease, with a Clinical Activity Score of 3 or higher, a NOSPECS grade of 4 or higher, and a disease duration of less than 3 months. Patients with other autoimmune diseases, uncontrolled infections, pregnancy or lactation were excluded. Diagnosis was based on clinical symptoms, serum thyroxine, TRAb, thyroid ultrasound and orbital computed tomography. Using Ficoll-Paque density gradient centrifugation, PBMCs were isolated from 10 ml of fresh peripheral blood. Total RNA was extracted with Trizol reagent and quality-checked on an Agilent 2100 Bioanalyzer. For repertoire sequencing, TCR beta CDR3 regions were amplified from RNA transcripts. The first round of RT-PCR was done with HTBI primers and the Qiagen OneStep RT-PCR kit, and was followed by a second round of multiplex PCR, then size selection and purification. Libraries were sequenced on an Illumina HiSeq2000 using paired-end 100 bp reads. As for the original processing: SOAPnuke was used to process the reads, throwing out any read that had adapters, had uncalled bases, had a mean Phred below 15, or lacked an exact constant-primer or identifier match. COPE v1.2.5 was used to merge high-quality paired reads. Each unique nucleotide sequence was treated as a clonotype, and MiTCR v1.1 was used to align the clonotypes to the IMGT TRB V, D and J references. Only V-J combinations with frequency above 0.0001 were analysed, covering 99.2% of repertoires. For each V-J combination, a TCR clonal expansion and chaos score was defined as F50 clonal expansion divided by the chaos observed in the TCRdist matrix. Features were reduced by Welch's t-statistics and random forest to over ten V-J combinations, which fed a naive Bayes classifier. The Morisita-Horn index was used to measure how similar the thyroid and blood repertoires were. TCRdb cleaned the public reads at Q25 with fastp, built clones with MiXCR and kept in-frame beta chains. Under each unique CDR3 protein, matching rows form one entry showing the most common genes and DNA. TCRdb assigned the V and J calls; the authors' analysis was not used. Within this sample are hundreds of thousands of distinct CDR3 sequences, with roughly two fifths of them counted one time only. The top ten clonotypes cover more than 2.5% of the sample.

CDR1 and CDR2, per the germline V gene, are SGHTA and FQGNSA. V is clipped by 7 bases and J by 9 bases, and the sequence between their germline boundaries is 19 bases long. Inclusive of both ends, the CDR3 amounts to 15 amino acids. The DNA shown is the 45-base CDR3, in frame from base 1. Comment on this clonotype: The antigen it binds to is not known. A much larger clone differs from this one at a single base, so this may be a read error. This is likely a read error, given that the CDR3 carries no conserved phenylalanine or tryptophan at its end.

The chain is made from TRBV7-2 and TRBJ1-6; a confident D gene designation cannot be given. Material for sequencing was peripheral blood. The TCR was taken from an adult man with Graves' ophthalmopathy. The CDR3 amino acid sequence is: CASTPSRVKFSPLHL. The DNA is as follows: TGTGCCAGCACCCCATCGCGGGTAAAGTTTTCACCCCTCCACCTT.